The TCR beta chain under discussion was sequenced for a study of glioma-infiltrating T cells. A word on this clonotype: What it recognizes is unknown.

There are 15 residues in the CDR3. Per germline, CDR1 MNHNY and CDR2 SVGAGI (reference sequence). Trimming took 0 bases from V and 5 from J, leaving 13 bases between them. The iRepertoire nested amplicon-rescue multiplex PCR amplified TCR alpha and beta CDR3s from RNA. Input was 100-400 ng of tissue mRNA or PBMC total RNA. TCRdb passed the multiplex PCR reads through MiXCR, listing each CDR3 protein once. Altogether about 140,000 distinct CDR3 sequences are present, around 40% being singletons, with the ten largest covering 20%. Findings of the study overall: CDR3 overlap between tissue and blood was very small. Non-neoplastic patients had below-expected tissue-blood divergence, while all gliomas exceeded expectation.

The chain uses TRBV6-6 and TRBJ1-1; maybe TRBD1 (6 bases). Specimen: glioma tissue, nonneoplastic brain tissue, or PBMCs (not recorded which). This TCR was recovered from a human donor with low-grade glioma or glioblastoma, undergoing nonglioma brain surgery, or in good health (not recorded which). In DNA form, the CDR3 reads TGTGCCAGCAGTTACTCAATCAGGGGTGAAACTGAAGCTTTCTTT. Residues: CASSYSIRGETEAFF.